Listed here are 8 T cell receptor beta chains from one sample, sequenced in a study of blood T cells in healthy people across ages. Primers used in a second PCR of roughly 6 to 11 cycles were a sample-barcoded 5' primer and a J-beta primer mix. One entry per CDR3 protein results from TCRdb running MiXCR on the 5' RACE reads. Here the sample spans some 900,000 distinct CDR3 sequences, approximately 49% being singletons. Sequenced material: blood. These TCRs come from a man under 40 in good health.

This clonotype was seen a single time. V is TRBV5-1 and J is TRBJ2-3; 12 positions match TRBD2. In germline, CDR1 is SGHRS, CDR2 YFSETQ. After removal of 1 base from V and 4 bases from J, the junction contained 7 bases not matched to a gene. This CDR3 has 17 amino acids. CDR3 amino acids: CASSLNPSGGASDTQYF. CDR3 DNA sequence: TGCGCCAGCAGCTTGAACCCTAGCGGGGGGGCTTCAGATACGCAGTATTTT.

The rearrangement uses TRBV20-1 and TRBJ2-7; 8 nucleotides align to TRBD1. The J call is doubtful: the DNA matches TRBJ2-5 better. Germline CDR1 DFQATT, CDR2 SNEGSKA (reference sequence). This CDR3 spans 16 amino acids. This CDR3 reads CSAKTDRGWGQETQYF. In nucleotides, the CDR3 is TGCAGTGCTAAAACCGACAGGGGATGGGGCCAAGAGACCCAGTACTTC.

Points on this clonotype: Being one base from a much bigger clone, this may be a read error. V and J are TRBV14 and TRBJ2-1; D unclear. Germline V gene lookup returns CDR1 SGHDN and CDR2 FVKESK. The CDR3 length is 15 residues. With 1 base removed from V and 8 bases from J, the gap between germline ends came to 15 bases. The CDR3 nucleotides are TGTGCCAGCAGCCAAGTGACGGGCGCTTACGATGAGCAGTTCTTC. It encodes CASSQVTGAYDEQFF. The variable domain in full, with the rest retrieved from reference TRBV14 and TRBJ2-1, is EAGVTQFPSHSVIEKGQTVTLRCDPISGHDNLYWYRRVMGKEIKFLLHFVKESKQDESGMPNNRFLAERTGGTYSTLKVQPAELEDSGVYFCASSQVTGAYDEQFFGPGTRLTVL.

This clonotype has more than one count but fewer than ten. The CDR3 region is CASSLVGVSNTEAFF. For the CDR3, the DNA is TGTGCCAGCAGTTTAGTCGGGGTATCGAACACTGAAGCTTTCTTT. The chain joins TRBV12-3 or TRBV12-4 to TRBJ1-1, with D unresolved. CDR3 size: 15 residues. V was trimmed by 1 base and J by 1 base, leaving 10 bases between them.

The V call is TRBV19, the J call TRBJ2-6; D possibly corresponds to TRBD1 (5 bases). V gave up 7 bases and J gave up 0 bases, with 13 bases separating them. Germline V gene lookup returns CDR1 LNHDA and CDR2 SQIVND (reference sequence). The CDR3 has 16 residues. The CDR3 DNA reads as TGTGCCAGTAAAACAGGAGACTCCTCTGGGGCCAACGTCCTGACTTTC. This codes for CASKTGDSSGANVLTF.

The rearrangement links TRBV7-2 to TRBJ2-5; 9 nucleotides line up with TRBD2. The CDR3 runs 14 residues. With V trimmed by 10 bases and J by 5 bases, 11 bases remained unmatched. Germline CDR1 SGHTA, CDR2 FQGNSA. The CDR3 reads CATTDSGRMETQYF. The CDR3 DNA sequence: TGTGCCACCACCGACAGCGGGAGGATGGAGACCCAGTACTTC.

This clonotype showed up just a few times. The chain carries TRBV7-8 and TRBJ1-2; no definite D call. The germline V gene encodes CDR1 SGHVS and CDR2 FQNEAQ. The CDR3 runs 14 residues. Trimming took off 1 base at V and 4 bases at J, with 10 bases between the two ends. CDR3 residues: CASSLGRASYGYTF. CDR3 sequence (DNA): TGTGCCAGCAGCTTAGGTCGGGCTTCCTATGGCTACACCTTC.

The chain carries TRBV21-1 and TRBJ2-3. TRBV21-1 is a recognized pseudogene. This CDR3 spans 16 amino acids. This CDR3 is CASSKPLLLAGDTQYF. The CDR3 coding sequence is TGTGCCAGCAGCAAACCCCTGCTGCTAGCAGGAGATACGCAGTATTTT.